The 25 T cell receptor beta chains below were found in one sample sequenced in a study of tumor-infiltrating lymphocytes in primary liver carcinoma. TCR beta cDNA was made from roughly 500 ng total RNA with a constant-region primer. For TCR beta, libraries were produced by three nested multiplex PCR rounds using slightly modified ARM-PCR. The opening two PCR rounds, 10 cycles each, paired TRBV1-TRBV30 forward primers with a C-beta reverse primer. A single record per CDR3 protein comes from TCRdb applying MiXCR to the multiplex PCR reads. The sample lists approximately 110,000 distinct CDR3 sequences; about four fifths were seen once. Co-extraction of RNA and DNA was performed on roughly 20-31 mg of unsorted bulk tissue. The sequenced sample consisted of liver tumor tissue from sampling region 3. As for subset: tumor region T3, left-lateral pole. The source of these receptors is a man aged 35 to 55 with primary liver carcinoma and hepatitis B virus infection.

Here the CDR3 reads CASNLGLTGSGELFF. The CDR3 nucleotides are TGTGCCAGCAATTTGGGCCTAACAGGGTCCGGGGAGCTGTTTTTT. The chain links TRBV11-2 to TRBJ2-2; D may be TRBD1 (6 bases). The CDR3 has 15 amino acids. Germline CDR1 is SGHAT and CDR2 is FQNNGV. Trimming left V 7 bases short and J 6 bases short, with 18 bases between. Supplemented by reference TRBV11-2 and TRBJ2-2, the full variable domain reads EAGVAQSPRYKIIEKRQSVAFWCNPISGHATLYWYQQILGQGPKLLIQFQNNGVVDDSQLPKDRFSAERLKGVDSTLKIQPAKLEDSAVYLCASNLGLTGSGELFFGEGSRLTVL.

As concerns this clonotype: At one end the junction does not follow the germline gene, possibly because of a read error. The V gene is TRBV29-1, the J gene TRBJ2-7, with D possibly TRBD2 on 6 matching bases. The CDR3 has 15 residues. Per the germline V gene, CDR1 is SQVTM and CDR2 is ANQGSEA. The CDR3 reads CSVEDRGGSSYKQYF. The CDR3 nucleotides are TGCAGCGTTGAAGATCGAGGAGGGAGCTCCTACAAGCAGTATTTC.

This clonotype was found once. The junction differs from germline at one of its ends, possibly a read error. The V and J genes are TRBV6-9 and TRBJ2-3; D is possibly TRBD2 (6 bases). CDR1 is MNHGY and CDR2 is SVAAGI in the germline V gene. The CDR3 spans 16 residues. The CDR3 spells CTSAYHGGTGTDTQNF. The CDR3 DNA sequence: TGTACCAGCGCCTACCACGGCGGGACGGGCACAGATACGCAGAATTTT.

In the case of this clonotype: The germline gene is not matched at one end of the junction; a read error may be the cause. This chain links TRBV6-1 with TRBJ1-4; D not resolved. Per the germline V gene, CDR1 is MNHNS and CDR2 is SASEGT. CDR3 length equals 16 residues. The CDR3 DNA follows: TGTGCCAGTCGTGAAGCGGGTATTGCAACTAATGAAAAACTATTTTTT. This gives the protein CASREAGIATNEKLFF.

The chain uses TRBV10-3 and TRBJ2-7, with TRBD2 matching over 10 bases. The CDR3 extends over 15 amino acids. V gave up 7 bases and J gave up 2 bases; unmatched junction bases: 8. CDR1 is ENHRY and CDR2 is SYGVKD in the germline V gene. In DNA, the CDR3 is TGTGCCATCAACTACGGGACTAGCGACCCCTACGAGCAGTACTTC. Protein sequence: CAINYGTSDPYEQYF.

As concerns this clonotype: One end of the junction fails to match germline, which may point to a read error. The chain joins TRBV29-1 to TRBJ2-5, with D possibly called TRBD1 or TRBD2 (5 bases each). The CDR3 has 14 amino acids. From germline, CDR1 is SQVTM and CDR2 ANQGSEA. Written as DNA, the CDR3 is TGCAGCGAAGGGGACGGGACGTACCAAGAGACCCAGCGCTTC. Protein: CSEGDGTYQETQRF.

For this clonotype: This likely comes from a read error, as the CDR3 has no conserved phenylalanine or tryptophan at its end. The chain uses TRBV12-3 or TRBV12-4 and TRBJ1-5; D might be TRBD1 (6 bases). The length of the CDR3 is 13 residues. The CDR3 sequence: CASRDSFNQSQHY. CDR3 in DNA: TGTGCCAGCAGGGACAGCTTCAATCAGTCCCAGCATTAT.

As regards this clonotype: As the CDR3 is not closed by the conserved phenylalanine or tryptophan, this likely results from a read error. The genes are TRBV4-3 and TRBJ2-7; D is ambiguous. Per germline, CDR1 LGHNA and CDR2 YSLEER. The V end lost 0 bases, the J end lost 3 bases, and 12 bases lay between the germline ends. This CDR3 spans 15 amino acids. DNA for the CDR3: TGCGCCAGCAGCCAAGAGTACGTGAGTAACTACGAGCAGTACTTA. Protein: CASSQEYVSNYEQYL.

Concerning this clonotype itself: With a much larger clone just one base away, this may be a read error. CDR3 DNA sequence: TGTGCCAGCAGTGGAAGGGGCCAAGAGACCCGGTACTTC. This sequence encodes CASSGRGQETRYF. This chain links TRBV25-1 with TRBJ2-5, with D tentatively TRBD1 (5 bases). The CDR3 loop spans 13 amino acids. CDR1 is MGHDK and CDR2 is SYGVNS in the germline V gene.

Concerning this clonotype itself: The junction differs from germline at one of its ends, possibly a read error. This sequence joins TRBV12-3 or TRBV12-4 and TRBJ2-1; a weak D match, TRBD1 (6 bases). This CDR3 spans 11 amino acids. CDR3: CTSSDRNEQFF. The DNA for the CDR3 is TGTACCAGTAGTGACAGGAATGAGCAGTTCTTC.

Comments on this clonotype: A much larger clonotype is one base distant, so this may be a read error. The chain is built from TRBV7-6 and TRBJ2-7; no firm D call. Between the trimmed V and J ends, which lost 4 bases and 6 bases, there was a span of 16 bases. Germline-derived CDR1 and CDR2 are SGHVS and FNYEAQ. The CDR3 is 14 amino acids. In DNA form, the CDR3 reads TGTGCCAGCAGCTGGATGTATGAGGAGCCCGAGCAGTACTTC. This sequence encodes CASSWMYEEPEQYF.

With respect to this clonotype: The CDR3 does not end in the conserved phenylalanine or tryptophan, so this is likely a read error. The chain combines TRBV11-2 with TRBJ2-6; TRBD2 might be the D (6 bases). The V and J ends lost 5 bases and 0 bases respectively, with 26 bases between them. Germline CDR1 and CDR2: SGHAT and FQNNGV. CDR3 length equals 21 residues. The CDR3 protein is CASSMGGYRSISLSGANVLTL. The DNA of the CDR3 is TGTGCCAGCAGCATGGGGGGATACAGGAGCATTTCCCTCTCTGGGGCCAACGTCCTGACTTTA.

As regards this clonotype: The junction does not match germline at one end; this may be a read error. The chain combines TRBV25-1 with TRBJ1-4, with no clear D. Looked up from germline, CDR1 is MGHDK and CDR2 is SYGVNS. CDR3 size: 15 residues. The CDR3 DNA is TGTGCCAGCAGTGAAGCCCTCGCAACTAATGACAAACTGTTTTTT. Translated, it gives CASSEALATNDKLFF.

With regard to this clonotype: A much larger clone sits a single nucleotide away, making a read error possible. This chain joins TRBV5-5 and TRBJ2-3; perhaps TRBD1 as D (6 bases). V lost 6 bases and J 3 bases, leaving 20 bases between the germline ends. The CDR3 runs 16 residues. CDR1 and CDR2 from the germline V gene are SGHKS and YYEKEE (reference sequence). The CDR3 spells CASNPGLITGTDTQYF. CDR3 DNA: TGTGCCAGCAATCCCGGACTCATCACAGGGACAGATACGCAGTATTTT.

As to this clonotype: At one end, the junction sequence differs from germline, possibly due to a read error. The chain is built from TRBV28 and TRBJ1-4; D remains unclear. CDR1 and CDR2 (germline): MDHEN, SYDVKM. CDR3 size: 20 residues. The CDR3 DNA is TGTGCCAGCTGTTTAATAGGTCTGGTGAATACGTGGGCTCAGAATGAAAAACTGTTTTTT. Amino acids: CASCLIGLVNTWAQNEKLFF.

This clonotype was counted once. Germline and junction disagree at one end, which may indicate a read error. The V call is TRBV11-2, the J call TRBJ2-6; D is perhaps TRBD2 (5 bases). The CDR3 covers 15 residues. CDR1 and CDR2 (germline): SGHAT, FQNNGV. This chain's CDR3 is CATQRSPSRANVLTF. DNA for the CDR3: TGTGCCACCCAGCGGTCGCCCTCTAGGGCCAACGTCCTGACTTTC.

This chain joins TRBV20-1 and TRBJ1-1, with D unclear. Germline CDR1 reads DFQATT; CDR2 reads SNEGSKA (reference sequence). The CDR3 consists of 11 residues. Trimming removed 3 bases from V and 3 bases from J, with 5 bases in between. This CDR3 is CSASRHTEAFF. As DNA, the CDR3 is TGCAGTGCTAGTCGTCACACTGAAGCTTTCTTT.

Notes on this clonotype: The junction differs from germline at one of its ends, possibly a read error. This rearrangement joins TRBV29-1 to TRBJ1-1; 9 bases are shared with TRBD1. Germline CDR1 and CDR2: SQVTM and ANQGSEA. The length of the CDR3 is 14 residues. CDR3 coding DNA: TGCAGCATAGGACAGGGGTTGGGGAACACTGAAGCATCCTTT. Protein sequence: CSIGQGLGNTEASF.

About this clonotype: A junction boundary mismatches the germline segment, possibly from a read error. This rearrangement joins TRBV6-5 to TRBJ2-5; maybe TRBD2 (5 bases). Per germline, CDR1 MNHEY and CDR2 SVGAGI. This CDR3 region has 14 residues. The CDR3 DNA is TGTACCAGCAGTTACTCGAATCCTGGGGAGACTCAGTACTTC. Residues: CTSSYSNPGETQYF.

Regarding this clonotype: The conserved phenylalanine or tryptophan normally closing the CDR3 is absent here, so this likely arose from a read error. The rearrangement uses TRBV28 and TRBJ2-1; the match to TRBD2 covers 14 bases. Germline V lookup: CDR1 MDHEN, CDR2 SYDVKM. The CDR3 contains 16 residues. The CDR3 here is CASSLSDRLAGGLQFL. In nucleotides, the CDR3 is TGTGCGAGCAGTTTGTCCGACAGACTAGCGGGAGGGTTGCAGTTCCTC.

In the case of this clonotype: Its ends do not fully match the called genes, so a read error is possible. The J gene is TRBJ2-6, the V gene TRBV29-1; TRBD1 might be the D (6 bases). Per the germline V gene, CDR1 is SQVTM and CDR2 is ANQGSEA. The CDR3 totals 16 residues. DNA of the CDR3: TGCAGCGTCTCCCGGGACACAGACTCTGGGGCCAACATCCTGACTTTC. Its translation is CSVSRDTDSGANILTF. The full variable domain, completed using reference TRBV29-1 and TRBJ2-6, is SAVISQKPSRDICQRGTSLTIQCQVDSQVTMMFWYRQQPGQSLTLIATANQGSEATYESGFVIDKFPISRPNLTFSTLTVSNMSPEDSSIYLCSVSRDTDSGANILTFGAGSRLTVL.

With respect to this clonotype: It is likely a read error, because the conserved phenylalanine at the end of the CDR3 is missing. The DNA is left out, because the CDR3 cannot be placed on it with certainty; the CDR3 is given as TCRdb lists it. The V and J genes are TRBV30 and TRBJ1-1; no DNA check was done on the table's D call, TRBD1. A total of 11 residues make up the CDR3, ends included. From germline, CDR1 is GTSNPN and CDR2 SVGIG (reference sequence). This chain's CDR3 is CAWSVGGTVFL.

The rearrangement links TRBV29-1 to TRBJ2-7; TRBD1 agrees at 7 bases. Germline lookup yields CDR1 SQVTM and CDR2 ANQGSEA. This CDR3 is built from 12 residues. The V segment lost 4 bases and the J segment 13 bases; nucleotides outside the gene matches: 13. The CDR3 nucleotides read TGCAGCGTTGTGATACAGGGGTACGAGGAATACTTC. Translation gives CSVVIQGYEEYF.

Notes on this clonotype: The conserved phenylalanine or tryptophan normally closing the CDR3 is absent here, so this likely arose from a read error. The chain uses TRBV11-2 and TRBJ1-5, with a possible D match to TRBD1 (6 bases). Per germline, CDR1 SGHAT and CDR2 FQNNGV. CDR3 length: 16 residues. The CDR3 region is CVSSLKGGLTNQPQHL. Written as DNA, the CDR3 is TGTGTCAGCAGCCTAAAAGGGGGACTGACGAATCAACCTCAGCATTTA.

A note on this clonotype: The CDR3 end shows no conserved phenylalanine or tryptophan, and so a read error is likely. V is TRBV6-5 and J is TRBJ1-5, with D possibly matching TRBD1 (6 bases). Per the germline V gene, CDR1 is MNHEY and CDR2 is SVGAGI. Trimming shortened V by 6 bases and J by 7 bases, and 13 bases separated the two germline ends. The CDR3 is 13 amino acids. In nucleotides, the CDR3 is TGTGCCAGCAGCTTACAGGGTAAACAGCCCCAGCATATT. It yields the protein CASSLQGKQPQHI.